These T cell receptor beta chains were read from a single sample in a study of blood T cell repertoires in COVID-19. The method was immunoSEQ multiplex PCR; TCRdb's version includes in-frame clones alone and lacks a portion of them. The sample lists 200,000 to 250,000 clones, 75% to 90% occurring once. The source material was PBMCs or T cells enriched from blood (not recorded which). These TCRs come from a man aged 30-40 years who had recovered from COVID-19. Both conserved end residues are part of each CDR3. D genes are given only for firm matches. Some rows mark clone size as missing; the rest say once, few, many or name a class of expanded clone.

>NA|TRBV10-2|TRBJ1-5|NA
CASISQLNQPQHF
TGCGCCAGCATCTCACAGCTCAATCAGCCCCAGCATTTT
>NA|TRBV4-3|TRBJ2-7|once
CASSQVTDGYEQYF
TGCGCCAGCAGCCAAGTTACAGACGGCTACGAGCAGTACTTC
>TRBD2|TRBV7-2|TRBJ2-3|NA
CASRPRLAGPFGADTQYF
TGTGCCAGCAGACCCAGACTAGCGGGACCCTTCGGGGCAGATACGCAGTATTTT
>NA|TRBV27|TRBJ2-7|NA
CASRVPGLSYEQYF
TGTGCCAGCAGAGTCCCGGGACTGTCCTACGAGCAGTACTTC
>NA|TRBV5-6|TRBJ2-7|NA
CASSQVAESSYEQYF
TGTGCCAGCAGCCAGGTGGCAGAGAGCTCCTACGAGCAGTACTTC
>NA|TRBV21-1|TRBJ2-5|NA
CASSKAGEETQYF
TGTGCCAGCAGCAAAGCAGGAGAAGAGACCCAGTACTTC
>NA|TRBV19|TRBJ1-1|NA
CASRQTFRVDTEAFF
TGTGCCAGTAGACAAACCTTCAGGGTGGACACTGAAGCTTTCTTT
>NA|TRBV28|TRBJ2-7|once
CASSLPGNSYEQYF
TGTGCCAGCAGTTTGCCAGGGAACTCCTACGAGCAGTACTTC
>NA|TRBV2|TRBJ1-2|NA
CASTVGGANYGYTF
TGTGCCAGCACCGTGGGTGGGGCGAACTATGGCTACACCTTC
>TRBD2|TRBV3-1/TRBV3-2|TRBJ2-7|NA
CASSHLAESSYEQYF
TGTGCCAGCAGCCATCTAGCGGAAAGCTCCTACGAGCAGTACTTC
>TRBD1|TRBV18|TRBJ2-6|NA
CASSPGQGNSGANVLTF
TGTGCCAGCTCACCGGGACAGGGCAACTCTGGGGCCAACGTCCTGACTTTC
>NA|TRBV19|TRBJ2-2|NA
CASSISTANTGELFF
TGTGCCAGTAGTATTAGTACCGCGAACACCGGGGAGCTGTTTTTT
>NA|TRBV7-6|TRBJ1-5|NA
CASSLFPGEPQHF
TGTGCCAGCAGCTTATTCCCCGGAGAGCCCCAGCATTTT
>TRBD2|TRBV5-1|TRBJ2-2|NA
CASSSKTSGTGELFF
TGCGCCAGCAGCTCCAAGACTAGCGGCACCGGGGAGCTGTTTTTT
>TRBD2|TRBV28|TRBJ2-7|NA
CASRSGSEVYEQYF
TGTGCCAGTCGTAGCGGGAGTGAGGTCTACGAGCAGTACTTC
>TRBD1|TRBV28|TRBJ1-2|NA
CASSLTGVARYGYTF
TGTGCCAGCAGTCTTACAGGGGTTGCTCGGTATGGCTACACCTTC
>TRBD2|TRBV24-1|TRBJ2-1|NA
CATSDPGTSGTNEQFF
TGTGCCACCAGTGACCCCGGGACTAGCGGGACGAATGAGCAGTTCTTC
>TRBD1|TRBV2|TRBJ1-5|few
CASRTDRFSNQPQHF
TGTGCCAGCAGGACGGACAGGTTTAGCAATCAGCCCCAGCATTTT
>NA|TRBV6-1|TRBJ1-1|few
CASSVGASGTEAFF
TGTGCCAGTTCTGTCGGAGCCTCGGGCACTGAAGCTTTCTTT
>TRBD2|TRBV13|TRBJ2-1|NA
CASSSSGTSSYNEQFF
TGTGCCAGCAGCTCTTCAGGGACTAGCTCCTACAATGAGCAGTTCTTC
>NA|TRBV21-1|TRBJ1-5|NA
CASSKVPGGVSQPQHF
TGTGCCAGCAGCAAAGTCCCAGGGGGCGTATCTCAGCCCCAGCATTTT
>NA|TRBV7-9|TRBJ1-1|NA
CASSLDSAEAFF
TGTGCCAGCAGTTTGGACAGTGCTGAAGCTTTCTTT
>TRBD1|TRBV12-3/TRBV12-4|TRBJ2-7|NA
CAIQTGGSEQYF
TGTGCCATTCAGACAGGGGGTTCCGAGCAGTACTTC
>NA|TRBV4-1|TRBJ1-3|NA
CASSPVGGFSGNTIYF
TGCGCCAGCAGCCCTGTGGGAGGTTTTAGCGGAAACACCATATATTTT
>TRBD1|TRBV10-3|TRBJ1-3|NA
CATPGQGHLRRNTIYF
TGTGCCACACCGGGACAGGGGCATCTTAGGAGAAACACCATATATTTT
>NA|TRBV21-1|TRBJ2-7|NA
CASSPSSGGLSSYEQYF
TGTGCCAGCAGCCCGTCCTCTGGGGGACTTAGCTCCTACGAGCAGTACTTC
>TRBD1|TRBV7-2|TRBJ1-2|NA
CASSLELIGQGHRGYTF
TGTGCCAGCAGCTTAGAGTTAATAGGACAGGGCCATAGGGGCTACACCTTC
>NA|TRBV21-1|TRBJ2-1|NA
CASSPGGGAIHEQFF
TGTGCCAGCAGCCCCGGAGGGGGGGCTATTCATGAGCAGTTCTTC
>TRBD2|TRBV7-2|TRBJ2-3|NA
CASSTPREGRDRADTQYF
TGTGCCAGCAGCACCCCCCGGGAGGGAAGGGATCGGGCAGATACGCAGTATTTT
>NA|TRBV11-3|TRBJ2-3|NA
CASSLGVQGSTDTQYF
TGTGCCAGCAGCTTAGGGGTACAGGGTAGCACAGATACGCAGTATTTT
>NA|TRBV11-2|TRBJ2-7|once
CASSLKSAGHEQYF
TGTGCCAGCAGCTTAAAATCGGCAGGCCACGAGCAGTACTTC
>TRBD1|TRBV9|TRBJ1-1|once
CASSVGKKTGITEAFF
TGTGCCAGCAGCGTGGGGAAAAAGACAGGGATCACTGAAGCTTTCTTT
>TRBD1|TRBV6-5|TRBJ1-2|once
CASSTGGDGYGYTF
TGTGCCAGCAGTACAGGGGGTGACGGCTATGGCTACACCTTC
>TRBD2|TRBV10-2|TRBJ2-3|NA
CASSESALAGMSTDTQYF
TGCGCCAGCAGTGAGTCGGCCCTAGCGGGCATGAGCACAGATACGCAGTATTTT
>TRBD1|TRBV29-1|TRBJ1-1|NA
CSAGQAVGTEAFF
TGCAGCGCCGGACAGGCGGTAGGCACTGAAGCTTTCTTT
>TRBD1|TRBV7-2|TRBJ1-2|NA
CASSTQGANPGGYTF
TGTGCCAGCAGCACACAGGGGGCCAACCCAGGGGGCTACACCTTC
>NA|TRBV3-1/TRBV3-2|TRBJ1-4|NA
CASSHGRRGEKLFF
TGTGCCAGCAGCCATGGGCGACGGGGGGAAAAACTGTTTTTT
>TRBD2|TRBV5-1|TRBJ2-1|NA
CASSLAGTSGREINEQFF
TGCGCCAGCAGCTTGGCGGGGACTAGCGGGAGGGAAATTAATGAGCAGTTCTTC
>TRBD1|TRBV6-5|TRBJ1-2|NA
CASSYPTGGGYGYTF
TGTGCCAGCAGTTACCCGACAGGGGGGGGCTATGGCTACACCTTC
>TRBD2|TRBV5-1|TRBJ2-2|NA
CASSSGGANTGELFF
TGCGCCAGCAGCAGCGGGGGCGCGAACACCGGGGAGCTGTTTTTT
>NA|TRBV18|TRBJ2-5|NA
CASSTLQGGSKETQYF
TGTGCCAGCTCAACGTTACAGGGGGGGTCGAAAGAGACCCAGTACTTC
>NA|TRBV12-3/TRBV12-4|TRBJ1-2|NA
CASSPRTRRGYTF
TGTGCCAGCAGTCCCAGGACAAGACGCGGCTACACCTTC
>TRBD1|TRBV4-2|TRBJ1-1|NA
CASSQPDRANTEAFF
TGTGCCAGCAGCCAGCCGGACAGGGCGAACACTGAAGCTTTCTTT
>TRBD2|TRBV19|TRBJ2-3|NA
CASSRTSGYSSTDTQYF
TGTGCCAGTAGTAGGACTAGCGGTTACTCTAGCACAGATACGCAGTATTTT
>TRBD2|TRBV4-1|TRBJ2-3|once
CASSQALAGTDTQYF
TGCGCCAGCAGCCAAGCACTAGCGGGAACAGATACGCAGTATTTT
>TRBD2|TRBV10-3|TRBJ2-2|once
CAIREGSGRVNTGELFF
TGTGCCATCAGGGAGGGTAGCGGGAGGGTCAACACCGGGGAGCTGTTTTTT
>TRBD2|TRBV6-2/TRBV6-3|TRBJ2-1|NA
CASSKPLAGGYNEQFF
TGTGCCAGCAGCAAACCCCTAGCGGGAGGGTACAATGAGCAGTTCTTC
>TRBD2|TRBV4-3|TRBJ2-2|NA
CASSQAVLAGTGELFF
TGCGCCAGCAGCCAAGCAGTACTAGCGGGGACCGGGGAGCTGTTTTTT
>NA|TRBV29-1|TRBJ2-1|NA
CSCGQLSYNEQFF
TGCAGCTGCGGGCAGCTCTCCTACAATGAGCAGTTCTTC
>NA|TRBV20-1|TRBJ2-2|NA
CSASSGWGARGTGELFF
TGCAGTGCTAGTAGTGGTTGGGGAGCTCGGGGGACCGGGGAGCTGTTTTTT
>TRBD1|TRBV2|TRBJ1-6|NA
CASSTTGGNSPLHF
TGTGCCAGCAGTACGACAGGGGGTAATTCACCCCTCCACTTT
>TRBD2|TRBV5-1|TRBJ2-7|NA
CASSYGASWGGLASSEQYF
TGCGCCAGCAGCTACGGGGCCTCATGGGGGGGACTAGCGAGTAGCGAGCAGTACTTC
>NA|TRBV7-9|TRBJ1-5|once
CASSLLGSGQPQHF
TGTGCCAGCAGCTTATTGGGATCAGGGCAGCCCCAGCATTTT
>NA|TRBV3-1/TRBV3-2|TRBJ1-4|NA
CASSQYREAANEKLFF
TGTGCCAGCAGCCAATATCGCGAGGCGGCGAATGAAAAACTGTTTTTT